Included here is one T cell receptor (beta chain) sequence, with context. Antigen unknown. This CDR3 has 13 residues. Germline V gene data show CDR1 as MNHNS and CDR2 as SASEGT. Trimming left V 6 bases short and J 1 base short, with 9 bases between. The sample is drawn from a study of OX40 agonist ivuxolimab in advanced cancers. Study results and limitations: Clonal expansion was among the lowest in partial responders at 0.1-3.0 mg/kg, especially CD8+. Normalized T-cell clonal expansion was also low in some nonresponders. CD8+ T cells (on average) carried more expanded clones than CD4+ T cells.

The repertoire was sequenced with immunoSEQ multiplex PCR; TCRdb's copy has only in-frame clones and lacks some. The repertoire has some 50,000 clones, more than 75% of them found once; the top ten carry around 19%. The V gene is TRBV6-1, the J gene TRBJ2-5; no clear D. Sequenced material: CD4+ or CD8+ T cells sorted from blood, taken in a trial of the OX40 agonist ivuxolimab. The TCR comes from an adult with an advanced solid tumor such as melanoma, head and neck, liver or kidney cancer. Here the CDR3 DNA reads TGTGCCAGCAGGCCCGGCCGCCAAGAGACCCAGTACTTC. Translation gives CASRPGRQETQYF.